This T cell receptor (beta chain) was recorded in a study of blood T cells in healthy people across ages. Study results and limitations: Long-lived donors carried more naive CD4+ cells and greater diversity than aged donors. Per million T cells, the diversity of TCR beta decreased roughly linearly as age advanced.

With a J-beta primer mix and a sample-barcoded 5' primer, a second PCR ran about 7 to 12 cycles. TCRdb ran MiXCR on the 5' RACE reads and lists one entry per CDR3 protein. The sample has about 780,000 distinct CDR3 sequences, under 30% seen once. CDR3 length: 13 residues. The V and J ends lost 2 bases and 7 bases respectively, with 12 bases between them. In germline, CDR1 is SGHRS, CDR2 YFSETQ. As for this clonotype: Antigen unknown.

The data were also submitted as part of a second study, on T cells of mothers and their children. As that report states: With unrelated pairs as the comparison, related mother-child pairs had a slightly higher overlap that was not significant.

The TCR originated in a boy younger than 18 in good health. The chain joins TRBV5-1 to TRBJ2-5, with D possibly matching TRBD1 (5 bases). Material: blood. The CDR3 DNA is TGCGCCAGCAGCTTTACAGGTGATTCGACCCAGTACTTC. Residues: CASSFTGDSTQYF.